This T cell receptor beta chain was observed in a study of T cell responses to AZD1222 COVID-19 vaccine. Using immunoSEQ multiplex PCR, the repertoire was profiled, and TCRdb retains in-frame clones only, with some absent. This table holds roughly 120,000 clones, roughly 90% found once. Concerning this clone: Its target is not known.

The CDR3 is 13 residues long. Between the trimmed V and J ends, which lost 1 base and 6 bases, there was a span of 9 bases. Germline V gene lookup returns CDR1 SGHVS and CDR2 FNYEAQ. General observations from the study: The study reported that nearly half of spike-specific TCRs target unmutated variant regions.

This sequence joins TRBV7-6 and TRBJ1-2, with D perhaps TRBD1 (5 bases). The sequence came from an adult in good health. The sample consisted of peripheral blood, taken on day 0 of AZD1222 vaccination. The CDR3 sequence: CASSLGSGDGYTF. Here the CDR3 DNA reads TGTGCCAGCAGCTTAGGGTCGGGGGATGGCTACACCTTC.